This entry features one T cell receptor (beta chain) sequence. Germline CDR1 and CDR2: MNHGY and SAAAGT. The CDR3 consists of 15 residues. V was pared by 6 bases and J by 1 base, with 4 bases of the junction left unmatched. Measured with immunoSEQ multiplex PCR; TCRdb has only the in-frame clones, and not every one. The sample shows 40,000 to 50,000 clones, 70% to 80% of them seen only once. Regarding treatment: preoperative locoregional IRX-2 cytokine immunotherapy. Patients received preoperative, locoregional IRX-2 cytokine immunotherapy in a phase Ib study. This sample was taken from a study of preoperative IRX-2 immunotherapy in early breast cancer.

This chain links TRBV6-8 with TRBJ2-2; 8 bases line up with TRBD2. The sample was tumor tissue, taken after IRX-2 immunotherapy. This sequence was found in a human donor with breast cancer. The CDR3 loop reads CASSMGLVNTGELFF. CDR3 nucleotides: TGTGCCAGCAGCATGGGACTAGTGAACACCGGGGAGCTGTTTTTT.